Shown below are 31 T cell receptor beta chains from a single sample sequenced in a study of cytomegalovirus exposure and HLA in healthy donors. The PCR used 60 Vbeta and 13 Jbeta primers. Measured with immunoSEQ multiplex PCR; TCRdb has only the in-frame clones, and not every one. The sample records 80,000 or so clones, under 80% being singletons. The specimen was PBMCs. These receptors came from a man aged 55 to 70 in good health and CMV-seropositive.

The chain employs TRBV5-1 and TRBJ2-1, with a possible D match to TRBD2 (6 bases). V lost 3 bases and J lost 3, with 10 bases in between. The length of the CDR3 is 14 residues. The V gene's germline CDR1 is SGHRS and CDR2 YFSETQ. CDR3 amino acids: CASSWGENYNEQFF. The CDR3 nucleotides read TGCGCCAGCAGCTGGGGGGAAAACTACAATGAGCAGTTCTTC.

The chain carries TRBV7-9 and TRBJ1-2; the match to TRBD1 covers 11 bases. Per germline, CDR1 SEHNR and CDR2 FQNEAQ (reference sequence). This CDR3 is built from 15 residues. Trimming removed 5 bases from V and 8 bases from J; junction bases left unmatched: 10. The CDR3 spells CASSPWTGGFRGYTF. The CDR3 bases are TGTGCCAGCAGCCCCTGGACAGGGGGCTTCCGAGGCTACACCTTC.

V and J are TRBV10-1 and TRBJ2-7, with D tentatively TRBD2 (6 bases). The ends were cut back, 2 bases at V and 2 bases at J, with 10 bases in the middle. The CDR3 consists of 14 residues. CDR1 and CDR2 from the germline V gene are WNHNN and SYGVQD (reference sequence). The CDR3 sequence: CASSEEGLPYEQYF. Here the CDR3 DNA reads TGCGCCAGCAGTGAGGAGGGACTTCCCTACGAGCAGTACTTC.

This clone was seen more than once but under ten times. V and J are TRBV5-1 and TRBJ1-5; no clear D. The V end was cut by 1 base, the J end by 7 bases, with 12 bases between. The CDR3 runs to 14 residues. In germline, CDR1 is SGHRS, CDR2 YFSETQ. The CDR3 nucleotides are TGCGCCAGCAGCTTGATGGGAGAGAGGCAGCCCCAGCATTTT. Amino acids: CASSLMGERQPQHF.

This clone was recorded once. The junction differs from germline at one of its ends, possibly a read error. The rearrangement links TRBV7-9 to TRBJ2-2; 9 nucleotides match TRBD2. Germline lookup yields CDR1 SEHNR and CDR2 FQNEAQ (reference sequence). CDR3 size: 16 residues. As DNA, the CDR3 is TGTGCCAGCAGCCTAGCGGGGAGGGCCCTCGACGGGGAGCTGTTTTTT. Its protein is CASSLAGRALDGELFF.

The rearrangement joins TRBV7-2 to TRBJ2-7; no clear D gene. Per germline, CDR1 SGHTA and CDR2 FQGNSA. V was pared by 2 bases and J by 6 bases, with 5 bases between. This CDR3 is built from 11 residues. The CDR3 coding sequence is TGTGCCAGCAGCTTAAGCTTCGAGCAGTACTTC. As protein: CASSLSFEQYF. Variable domain in full (rest from reference TRBV7-2 and TRBJ2-7): GAGVSQSPSNKVTEKGKDVELRCDPISGHTALYWYRQSLGQGLEFLIYFQGNSAPDKSGLPSDRFSAERTGGSVSTLTIQRTQQEDSAVYLCASSLSFEQYFGPGTRLTVT.

This clone was recorded only once. The chain recombines TRBV5-4 with TRBJ1-1, with D possibly TRBD1 on 5 matching bases. The CDR3 runs 14 residues. The germline V gene has CDR1 SGHNT and CDR2 YYREEE (reference sequence). Trimming took off 4 bases at V and 1 base at J, with 11 bases between the two ends. The CDR3 region has the DNA TGTGCCAGCAGCATCCAGGGTGGGAACACTGAAGCTTTCTTT. Its translation: CASSIQGGNTEAFF.

This clone was seen more than once but under ten times. Written as DNA, the CDR3 is TGTGCCAGCAGTTACTCGGACTCAAGCTCCTACGAGCAGTACTTC. It translates to CASSYSDSSSYEQYF. The chain joins TRBV6-5 to TRBJ2-7, with D possibly being TRBD2 (5 bases). Trimming removed 0 bases at V and 0 bases at J, with 9 bases between. The V gene's germline CDR1 is MNHEY and CDR2 SVGAGI. The CDR3 extends over 15 amino acids.

V gene TRBV7-2 combines with J gene TRBJ1-2; 10 positions agree with TRBD1. With V trimmed by 1 base and J by 8 bases, 10 bases remained unmatched. Germline V CDR1 and CDR2: SGHTA, FQGNSA. The CDR3 loop spans 16 amino acids. The CDR3 nucleotides are TGTGCCAGCAGCTTAGTGGGGACAGGGGACCTATGGGGCTACACCTTC. Its protein is CASSLVGTGDLWGYTF.

This clone was seen more than once but under ten times. V gene TRBV7-8 combines with J gene TRBJ2-7, with D perhaps matching TRBD2 (5 bases). CDR1 is SGHVS and CDR2 is FQNEAQ in the germline V gene. The CDR3 extends over 16 amino acids. V gave up 3 bases and J gave up 5 bases, with 20 bases separating them. DNA for the CDR3: TGTGCCAGCAGCTTTAACCCCGGGAATGGAAGAGACGAGCAGTACTTC. Its translation: CASSFNPGNGRDEQYF.

The chain has TRBV28 and TRBJ1-4; 7 bases match TRBD1. Germline CDR1 reads MDHEN; CDR2 reads SYDVKM. The CDR3 is 14 residues long. J lost 9 bases, V lost 6 bases, and 10 bases had no gene match. The CDR3 region is CASRPGGALKKLFF. The CDR3 region has the DNA TGTGCCAGCAGACCAGGGGGTGCCCTGAAAAAACTGTTTTTT.

The V call is TRBV7-2, the J call TRBJ2-7, with 11 bases aligning to TRBD1. With V trimmed by 4 bases and J by 6 bases, 8 bases remained unmatched. This CDR3 is 15 amino acids long. Germline values: CDR1 SGHTA, CDR2 FQGNSA. This chain's CDR3 is CASSSSGTGGGEQYF. In DNA, the CDR3 is TGTGCCAGCAGCTCTTCCGGGACAGGGGGAGGCGAGCAGTACTTC.

Comment on this clone: A read error may account for a junction end that differs from germline. The J gene is TRBJ1-1, the V gene TRBV7-8; D not resolved. Per germline, CDR1 SGHVS and CDR2 FQNEAQ. The CDR3 has 16 residues. DNA of the CDR3: TGTGCCAGCAGCCTAGCGGTGAGCGGCATGAACACTGAAGCTTTCTTT. This encodes CASSLAVSGMNTEAFF. The full variable domain, with the rest looked up from reference TRBV7-8 and TRBJ1-1, is GAGVSQSPRYKVAKRGQDVALRCDPISGHVSLFWYQQALGQGPEFLTYFQNEAQLDKSGLPSDRFFAERPEGSVSTLKIQRTQQEDSAVYLCASSLAVSGMNTEAFFGQGTRLTVV.

The chain uses TRBV6-6 and TRBJ2-1; D is perhaps TRBD2 (5 bases). The CDR3 sequence is 14 residues long. CDR1 and CDR2 from the germline V gene are MNHNY and SVGAGI (reference sequence). The V and J ends lost 6 bases and 4 bases respectively, with 13 bases between them. This chain's CDR3 is CASSRGIRYNEQFF. CDR3 DNA: TGTGCCAGCAGCCGGGGTATCAGATACAATGAGCAGTTCTTC.

The gene calls are TRBV28 and TRBJ2-2, with a tentative D call TRBD1 (6 bases). Trimming shortened V by 2 bases and J by 2 bases, and 9 bases separated the two germline ends. The CDR3 is 15 residues long. Germline-derived CDR1 and CDR2 are MDHEN and SYDVKM. DNA for the CDR3: TGTGCCAGCAGTTTAGCCAGGGGTAACACCGGGGAGCTGTTTTTT. Translating gives CASSLARGNTGELFF. Using reference TRBV28 and TRBJ2-2 for the parts outside the CDR3, the full variable domain is DVKVTQSSRYLVKRTGEKVFLECVQDMDHENMFWYRQDPGLGLRLIYFSYDVKMKEKGDIPEGYSVSREKKERFSLILESASTNQTSMYLCASSLARGNTGELFFGEGSRLTVL.

The gene calls are TRBV6-5 and TRBJ2-3, with TRBD2 matching 10 bases. J was trimmed by 1 base and V by 4 bases; bases with no gene match: 2. This CDR3 spans 15 amino acids. Germline V gene data show CDR1 as MNHEY and CDR2 as SVGAGI. CDR3 in amino acids: CASSWLAGGTDTQYF. The CDR3 coding sequence is TGTGCCAGCAGTTGGCTAGCGGGGGGCACAGATACGCAGTATTTT.

J is TRBJ2-2 and V is TRBV30; perhaps TRBD1 as D (5 bases). CDR1 and CDR2 (germline): GTSNPN, SVGIG (reference sequence). With 1 base removed from V and 12 bases from J, the gap between germline ends came to 12 bases. The CDR3 is 12 residues long. CDR3 loop: CAWSGTMEKLFF. The CDR3 bases are TGTGCCTGGAGTGGGACAATGGAGAAGCTGTTTTTT.

With respect to this clone: Other DNA sequences of this sample code for an identical CDR3. The CDR3 spells CASSFQSGNLADTQYF. As DNA, the CDR3 is TGTGCCAGCAGTTTCCAATCCGGGAATTTGGCAGATACGCAGTATTTT. The V call is TRBV6-5, the J call TRBJ2-3; D perhaps matches TRBD2 (5 bases). V was trimmed by 4 bases and J by 4 bases, leaving 18 bases between them. From germline, CDR1 is MNHEY and CDR2 SVGAGI. The CDR3 is 16 residues long.

The chain is built from TRBV2 and TRBJ2-1; D remains unclear. The germline CDR1 and CDR2 sequences are SNHLY and FYNNEI. There are 15 residues in the CDR3. V was pared by 6 bases and J by 0 bases, with 12 bases between. The CDR3 nucleotides are TGTGCCAGCAGGGTCATACTGAGCTCCTACAATGAGCAGTTCTTC. This codes for CASRVILSSYNEQFF. The full variable domain, its missing parts supplied by reference TRBV2 and TRBJ2-1, is EPEVTQTPSHQVTQMGQEVILRCVPISNHLYFYWYRQILGQKVEFLVSFYNNEISEKSEIFDDQFSVERPDGSNFTLKIRSTKLEDSAMYFCASRVILSSYNEQFFGPGTRLTVL.

This clone was detected a few times. J is TRBJ1-1 and V is TRBV13; no firm D call. V was pared by 5 bases and J by 6 bases, with 13 bases between. This CDR3 has 13 amino acids. Germline V gives CDR1 PRHDT, CDR2 FYEKMQ (reference sequence). CDR3 nucleotides: TGTGCCAGCAGCCTCGGAGTTTACGCTGAAGCTTTCTTT. Translating it yields CASSLGVYAEAFF.

The chain uses TRBV15 and TRBJ1-1; no clear D. Trimming took off 1 base at V and 5 bases at J, with 11 bases between the two ends. Germline CDR1 and CDR2: LNHNV and YYDKDF (reference sequence). The CDR3 sequence is 14 residues long. The CDR3 DNA reads TGTGCCACCAGCAGAGGGCAGAGGGAAACTGAAGCTTTCTTT. Its translation: CATSRGQRETEAFF. Using reference TRBV15 and TRBJ1-1 for the parts outside the CDR3, the full variable domain is DAMVIQNPRYQVTQFGKPVTLSCSQTLNHNVMYWYQQKSSQAPKLLFHYYDKDFNNEADTPDNFQSRRPNTSFCFLDIRSPGLGDTAMYLCATSRGQRETEAFFGQGTRLTVV.

CDR3 in DNA: TGTGCCAGCAGGGATGGACTAGTGACGGGTGAGCAGTTCTTC. It specifies CASRDGLVTGEQFF. The chain combines TRBV2 with TRBJ2-1, with 7 bases matching TRBD2. Germline V gives CDR1 SNHLY, CDR2 FYNNEI. V was clipped by 6 bases and J by 9 bases; unmatched bases: 11. CDR3 length equals 14 residues. The full variable domain, its missing parts supplied by reference TRBV2 and TRBJ2-1, is EPEVTQTPSHQVTQMGQEVILRCVPISNHLYFYWYRQILGQKVEFLVSFYNNEISEKSEIFDDQFSVERPDGSNFTLKIRSTKLEDSAMYFCASRDGLVTGEQFFGPGTRLTVL.

The V gene is TRBV6-5, the J gene TRBJ2-2; 8 bases are shared with TRBD1. CDR1 is MNHEY and CDR2 is SVGAGI in the germline V gene. V lost 9 bases, J lost 5 bases, and 8 bases stayed unmatched. The CDR3 is 14 amino acids. The CDR3 here is CASPGQAGTGELFF. CDR3 nucleotide sequence: TGTGCCAGTCCGGGACAGGCAGGAACCGGGGAGCTGTTTTTT.

The sample holds a few counts of this clone. The chain couples TRBV7-8 to TRBJ2-7, with D possibly matching TRBD2 (6 bases). From germline, CDR1 is SGHVS and CDR2 FQNEAQ. V was trimmed by 8 bases and J by 2 bases, leaving 16 bases between them. The CDR3 is made up of 14 amino acids. The CDR3 DNA is TGTGCCAGCCTTCGGGAAGGCGGGGCCTACGAGCAGTACTTC. Encoded protein: CASLREGGAYEQYF.

The chain links TRBV7-9 to TRBJ2-3; tentatively, D is TRBD2 (5 bases). Germline CDR1 reads SEHNR; CDR2 reads FQNEAQ (reference sequence). Trimming pared 4 bases from V and 0 bases from J, leaving 14 bases between. The CDR3 is 16 residues long. CDR3 DNA sequence: TGTGCCAGCAGCTCCTGGACTGATCTGAGCACAGATACGCAGTATTTT. It codes for CASSSWTDLSTDTQYF.

In its sample, this clone was seen once. The rearrangement links TRBV19 to TRBJ2-6; D is possibly TRBD1 (5 bases). Germline assignment: CDR1 LNHDA and CDR2 SQIVND (reference sequence). With 2 bases removed from V and 3 bases from J, the gap between germline ends came to 20 bases. CDR3 length equals 19 residues. The CDR3 region is CASSISGGSRALGANVLTF. For the CDR3, the DNA is TGTGCCAGTAGTATAAGTGGCGGCAGCAGGGCGCTTGGGGCCAACGTCCTGACTTTC. Looking up the rest from reference TRBV19 and TRBJ2-6 gives the full variable domain: DGGITQSPKYLFRKEGQNVTLSCEQNLNHDAMYWYRQDPGQGLRLIYYSQIVNDFQKGDIAEGYSVSREKKESFPLTVTSAQKNPTAFYLCASSISGGSRALGANVLTFGAGSRLTVL.

The chain is built from TRBV11-2 and TRBJ2-7, with 11 nucleotides matching TRBD2. J was trimmed by 3 bases and V by 5 bases; bases with no gene match: 9. CDR3 length equals 16 residues. Germline CDR1 SGHAT, CDR2 FQNNGV. This CDR3 reads CASSDGTGTSGYEQYF. Written as DNA, the CDR3 is TGTGCCAGCAGCGACGGGACAGGGACTAGCGGCTACGAGCAGTACTTC.

The rearrangement joins TRBV19 to TRBJ1-5; no definite D call. Germline V gene data show CDR1 as LNHDA and CDR2 as SQIVND (reference sequence). With 5 bases removed from V and 0 bases from J, the gap between germline ends came to 17 bases. This CDR3 is 17 amino acids long. The DNA for the CDR3 is TGTGCCAGTAGTCTCCGACCCTTAGCCCATAGCAATCAGCCCCAGCATTTT. Encoded protein: CASSLRPLAHSNQPQHF.

This rearrangement joins TRBV11-1 to TRBJ2-1; D is unresolved. CDR1 and CDR2 from the germline V gene are SGHAT and FQDESV (reference sequence). The CDR3 loop spans 15 amino acids. Trimming removed 1 base at V and 6 bases at J, with 13 bases between. CDR3 loop: CASSLGGSIPNEQFF. The CDR3 DNA reads as TGTGCCAGCAGCTTAGGCGGCTCCATTCCCAATGAGCAGTTCTTC.

This rearrangement joins TRBV5-8 to TRBJ2-5; D unclear. Per germline, CDR1 SGHTS and CDR2 YDEGEE. The CDR3 has 14 amino acids. V gave up 1 base and J gave up 5 bases, with 12 bases separating them. CDR3 sequence (DNA): TGTGCCAGCAGCTTGAGAAGCAATTTCGAGACCCAGTACTTC. It codes for CASSLRSNFETQYF. Supplemented by reference TRBV5-8 and TRBJ2-5, the full variable domain reads EAGVTQSPTHLIKTRGQQATLRCSPISGHTSVYWYQQALGLGLQFLLWYDEGEERNRGNFPPRFSGRQFPNYSSELNVNALELEDSALYLCASSLRSNFETQYFGPGTRLLVL.

Details on this clone: A junction end diverges from the germline sequence, so it may reflect a read error. The chain combines TRBV4-3 with TRBJ2-1; D is possibly TRBD2 (5 bases). Germline CDR1 is LGHNA and CDR2 is YSLEER. The length of the CDR3 is 16 residues. The CDR3 reads CASTQSPGYSYNEQFF. The CDR3 DNA sequence: TGCGCCAGCACCCAATCCCCGGGGTACTCCTACAATGAGCAGTTCTTC.